These T cell receptor beta chains were read from a single sample in a study of OX40 agonist ivuxolimab in advanced cancers. Here immunoSEQ multiplex PCR was the method, and the copy in TCRdb shows in-frame clones only, minus some. Here the sample spans about 48,000 clones, about 85% being singletons. The specimen comprised CD4+ or CD8+ T cells sorted from blood, sampled in a trial of the OX40 agonist ivuxolimab. The receptors originated from an adult with an advanced solid tumor such as melanoma, head and neck, liver or kidney cancer. Both conserved end residues are part of each CDR3.

v_call	cdr3_aa
TRBV7-9	CASSLVGDEQYF
TRBV10-3	CAISEGQPNTEAFF
TRBV28	CASSSSSGRKTQYF
TRBV7-2	CASSFTYNEQFF
TRBV5-1	CASSLDRGRVAEQFF
TRBV9	CASSVQAPGGSGYTF
TRBV30	CACLGSSGNTIYF
TRBV11-1	CASSRGQLTLQETQYF
TRBV18	CASSPLPGEEGGYTF
TRBV4-2	CASSHDRGLGGSEAFF
TRBV5-1	CASKSTSGPYEQYF
TRBV29-1	CSVGVRRAGELFF
TRBV28	CATLPGTGGAQPQHF
TRBV4-1	CASSQDLTNQETQYF
TRBV28	CASSLEGAGYEQYF
TRBV5-1	CASSPGTGNYVGYTF
TRBV30	CAWSYQEDEQYF
TRBV28	CASSTRTSGSNTEQFF
TRBV5-8	CASSTAGTGSYEQYF
TRBV2	CASSPGLEKLFF
TRBV19	CASSRGNQETQYF
TRBV28	CASSLRPYGYTF
TRBV14	CASSRRGQGYTGELFF
TRBV28	CASTAGGLYEKLFF
TRBV7-3	CASSLTRVLGADTQYF
TRBV29-1	CSVGRGTTYNEQFF
TRBV6-4	CARGPGKRRRSGNTIYF
TRBV10-1	CASSETGRVYEQYF
TRBV6-5	CASSPGQGTYEQYF
TRBV5-1	CASSLNGRALEIQYF
TRBV6-5	CASKQGVLNTEAFF
TRBV5-4	CASSLAGQGGYEQYF
TRBV2	CASSEGLAGVGTDTQYF
TRBV28	CASSLGRRYQETQYF
TRBV7-2	CASSSRGVGGEQFF
TRBV19	CASSMTGLTEAFF
TRBV7-2	CASSLDRRGLSYEQYF
TRBV5-4	CASNPGGRNTGELFF
TRBV2	CASSEGPGTIYGYTF
TRBV5-5	CASSLQVVVKETQYF
TRBV4-2	CASSQVVSGAPTGQYF
TRBV10-3	CAIRGTSVYNEQFF
TRBV5-1	CASSTGLAGGSIAKNIQYF